This paragraph reports one T cell receptor (beta chain). The CDR3 is made up of 18 amino acids. J was trimmed by 4 bases and V by 6 bases; bases with no gene match: 16. CDR1 is LGHNA and CDR2 is YNFKEQ in the germline V gene. Recruited during active infection, patients (from Seattle) were subsequently followed longitudinally. The repertoire was sequenced with immunoSEQ multiplex PCR; TCRdb's copy has only in-frame clones and lacks some. The top ten hold 15% to 20% of the sample, which has around 190,000 clones, 88% seen once. These data come from a study of blood T cell repertoires in COVID-19. Study background: The United States, Italy and Spain supplied acute and convalescent COVID-19 samples. From T cells, B-cell-depleted T cells, or PBMCs came the material, which was cDNA or gDNA.

Sequenced material: peripheral blood. The genes are TRBV4-2 and TRBJ2-1; 9 bases fit TRBD2. The TCR was taken from a man aged 50 to 59 with COVID-19, enrolled during active disease. CDR3 bases: TGTGCCAGCAGTCTAGGGGAGGGGCTAGCGGGGATATACAATGAGCAGTTCTTC. This encodes CASSLGEGLAGIYNEQFF.